These 26 T cell receptor beta chains were all obtained from the same sample, sequenced in a study of vaccination effects on CD4 cells after COVID-19. Produced via immunoSEQ multiplex PCR; TCRdb's table is partial and in-frame only. The data contain 70,000 or so clones, roughly two thirds of them singletons. Peptide-pool stimulation followed by sequencing identified expanded antigen-specific CD4+ clonotypes in the ViraFEST assay. Cells that had been cultured for 10 days were the source of isolated CD4+ T cells. PCR-confirmed SARS-CoV-2 infection occurred in the person between March and December 2020. No antigen has been identified for these receptors. The sequences come from CD4+ T cells from PBMCs cultured with HIV peptides, collected before COVID-19 vaccination. The subset here: HIV-1 Nef peptide pool negative control/reference culture. The source is a human donor who had a prior SARS-CoV-2 infection.

This clone was found a few times. This rearrangement joins TRBV23-1 to TRBJ2-7; the D gene is possibly TRBD1 (5 bases). TRBV23-1 counts as an open reading frame of uncertain function. The CDR3 covers 13 residues. The germline V and J ends were trimmed by 6 bases and 9 bases, with 18 bases remaining between them. The DNA of the CDR3 is TGCGCCAGCAGAGGGGCCACGTTTTGGGTGCAGTACTTC. It encodes CASRGATFWVQYF.

The chain carries TRBV30 and TRBJ2-3; TRBD2 is a possible D gene (6 bases). Trimming cost V 0 bases and J 9 bases, with 10 bases left between them. The CDR3 extends over 12 amino acids. Germline assignment: CDR1 GTSNPN and CDR2 SVGIG (reference sequence). CDR3: CAWSVRRGTQYF. DNA of the CDR3: TGTGCCTGGAGTGTACGACGGGGGACGCAGTATTTT. Using reference TRBV30 and TRBJ2-3 for the parts outside the CDR3, the full variable domain is SQTIHQWPATLVQPVGSPLSLECTVEGTSNPNLYWYRQAAGRGLQLLFYSVGIGQISSEVPQNLSASRPQDRQFILSSKKLLLSDSGFYLCAWSVRRGTQYFGPGTRLTVL.

The rearrangement uses TRBV6-2 or TRBV6-3 and TRBJ1-5; the match to TRBD1 covers 8 bases. CDR3 length: 18 residues. With 3 bases clipped from V and 3 bases from J, the junction kept 13 bases outside the gene matches. Germline V gene data show CDR1 as MNHEY and CDR2 as SVGEGT. The DNA of the CDR3 is TGTGCCAGCAGTTATCTCAATGGACAGGGAATGGACAATCAGCCCCAGCATTTT. This sequence encodes CASSYLNGQGMDNQPQHF.

This clone has just a few counts. The rearrangement links TRBV5-4 to TRBJ1-6, with 7 bases lining up with TRBD1. V shed 4 bases, J shed 8 bases, and the junction held 3 bases outside the gene matches. CDR1 and CDR2 (germline): SGHNT, YYREEE (reference sequence). This CDR3 is 13 amino acids long. CDR3 residues: CASSTDRDSPLHF. The DNA for the CDR3 is TGTGCCAGCAGCACTGACAGGGATTCACCCCTCCACTTT. Looking up the rest from reference TRBV5-4 and TRBJ1-6 gives the full variable domain: ETGVTQSPTHLIKTRGQQVTLRCSSQSGHNTVSWYQQALGQGPQFIFQYYREEENGRGNFPPRFSGLQFPNYSSELNVNALELDDSALYLCASSTDRDSPLHFGNGTRLTVT.

V usage is TRBV5-1 and J usage is TRBJ2-2; 10 nucleotides agree with TRBD1. Trimming removed 4 bases from V and 7 bases from J; junction bases left unmatched: 10. Germline V gene data show CDR1 as SGHRS and CDR2 as YFSETQ. The CDR3 totals 16 residues. CDR3 protein: CASSDGDRGVFGELFF. CDR3 DNA: TGCGCCAGCAGCGACGGGGACAGGGGAGTTTTCGGGGAGCTGTTTTTT.

The J gene is TRBJ1-3, the V gene TRBV7-6, with TRBD1 identical over 8 bases. CDR1 and CDR2 (germline): SGHVS, FNYEAQ. There are 17 residues in the CDR3. Unmatched junction bases numbered 8, after V lost 4 bases and J lost 0 bases. The CDR3 region has the DNA TGTGCCAGCAGCTCCCATACAGGGGGGAGCTCTGGAAACACCATATATTTT. As protein: CASSSHTGGSSGNTIYF.

J is TRBJ2-2 and V is TRBV9; D tentatively fits TRBD1 or TRBD2 (5 bases each). With 3 bases removed from V and 5 bases from J, the gap between germline ends came to 11 bases. The germline V gene has CDR1 SGDLS and CDR2 YYNGEE. The CDR3 consists of 14 residues. The CDR3 coding sequence is TGTGCCAGCAGCGCCACGGGGCAAACCGGGGAGCTGTTTTTT. It specifies CASSATGQTGELFF. Based on the CDR3 plus reference TRBV9 and TRBJ2-2, the full variable domain is DSGVTQTPKHLITATGQRVTLRCSPRSGDLSVYWYQQSLDQGLQFLIQYYNGEERAKGNILERFSAQQFPDLHSELNLSSLELGDSALYFCASSATGQTGELFFGEGSRLTVL.

The chain is built from TRBV9 and TRBJ1-1, with D possibly TRBD1 on 6 matching bases. Germline V CDR1 and CDR2: SGDLS, YYNGEE. The CDR3 length is 15 residues. Trimming left V 0 bases short and J 1 base short, with 10 bases between. This CDR3 reads CASSVGGQENTEAFF. CDR3 DNA: TGTGCCAGCAGCGTAGGGGGACAAGAGAACACTGAAGCTTTCTTT. Full variable domain (remainder filled in from reference TRBV9 and TRBJ1-1): DSGVTQTPKHLITATGQRVTLRCSPRSGDLSVYWYQQSLDQGLQFLIQYYNGEERAKGNILERFSAQQFPDLHSELNLSSLELGDSALYFCASSVGGQENTEAFFGQGTRLTVV.

The chain employs TRBV20-1 and TRBJ2-7, with D uncertain. Germline V CDR1 and CDR2: DFQATT, SNEGSKA (reference sequence). Trimming removed 3 bases at V and 4 bases at J, with 13 bases between. The CDR3 length is 13 residues. The CDR3, as DNA: TGCAGTGCTAGTGGCCCCCGGATTTACGAGCAGTACTTC. The encoded protein is CSASGPRIYEQYF.

The chain couples TRBV12-3 or TRBV12-4 to TRBJ1-2; D is perhaps TRBD1 (5 bases). This CDR3 contains 13 residues. V was trimmed by 3 bases and J by 3 bases, leaving 8 bases between them. Written as DNA, the CDR3 is TGTGCCAGCAGTTTCCGGGGCCACTATGGCTACACCTTC. Translated: CASSFRGHYGYTF.

J is TRBJ2-1 and V is TRBV4-2; D is perhaps TRBD2 (6 bases). CDR3 length equals 16 residues. Trimming cost V 3 bases and J 4 bases, with 16 bases left between them. Germline CDR1 is LGHNA and CDR2 is YNFKEQ. CDR3 nucleotides: TGTGCCAGCAGCCATGCTTGGGAGGAACAATACAATGAGCAGTTCTTC. Translation gives CASSHAWEEQYNEQFF.

This chain connects TRBV3-1 (or the pseudogene TRBV3-2) to TRBJ2-2, with 9 bases matching TRBD2. CDR1 is LGHDT and CDR2 is YNNKEL in the germline V gene (reference sequence). J gave up 5 bases and V 5 bases, and 3 bases lay outside the gene matches. The CDR3 has 14 residues. CDR3 loop: CASSTRGGTGELFF. In DNA, the CDR3 is TGTGCCAGCAGCACGCGGGGGGGGACCGGGGAGCTGTTTTTT.

On this clone itself: Mismatch with germline at one junction end may stem from a read error. The chain carries TRBV10-3 and TRBJ2-1, with 9 bases aligning to TRBD2. The CDR3 runs 16 residues. The V gene's germline CDR1 is ENHRY and CDR2 SYGVKD. As DNA, the CDR3 is TGTGCCATCGGTGAGTCGGGGGCGGGGGGGCTGAATGAGCAGTTCTTC. Its translation is CAIGESGAGGLNEQFF.

The genes are TRBV7-9 and TRBJ1-3; D call uncertain. This CDR3 region has 15 residues. V gave up 5 bases and J gave up 4 bases, with 15 bases separating them. Germline lookup yields CDR1 SEHNR and CDR2 FQNEAQ (reference sequence). The CDR3 DNA sequence: TGTGCCAGCAGCCCCTTTGGAGGTTCGGGAAACACCATATATTTT. Protein sequence: CASSPFGGSGNTIYF.

The rearrangement joins TRBV6-5 to TRBJ1-2, with D perhaps matching TRBD1 (5 bases). Trimming took 6 bases from V and 4 from J, leaving 15 bases between them. The CDR3 is made up of 14 amino acids. Germline V gene sequence: CDR1 MNHEY, CDR2 SVGAGI. Here the CDR3 reads CASSSPGTGYGYTF. As DNA, the CDR3 is TGTGCCAGCAGCAGCCCCGGGACCGGCTATGGCTACACCTTC.

The chain links TRBV4-3 to TRBJ1-1; D is undetermined. V dropped 0 bases and J dropped 1 base, with 12 bases sitting between them. The germline gives CDR1 LGHNA, CDR2 YSLEER. This CDR3 is 16 amino acids long. The CDR3 bases are TGCGCCAGCAGCCAAGATGTAATGCAGGAGAACACTGAAGCTTTCTTT. It yields the protein CASSQDVMQENTEAFF.

The rearrangement uses TRBV20-1 and TRBJ2-5; 9 bases agree with TRBD2. The CDR3 has 14 residues. From germline, CDR1 is DFQATT and CDR2 SNEGSKA (reference sequence). The V and J ends lost 3 bases and 2 bases, in that order; junction bases with no gene match: 4. The CDR3 protein is CSASFSGSQETQYF. CDR3 nucleotides: TGCAGTGCTAGTTTTAGCGGGAGTCAAGAGACCCAGTACTTC.

CDR3 sequence (DNA): TGTGCCAGTAGTATAGACGGGGACACTGAAGCTTTCTTT. It specifies CASSIDGDTEAFF. J is TRBJ1-1 and V is TRBV19; D gene unclear. The V gene's germline CDR1 is LNHDA and CDR2 SQIVND (reference sequence). V was cut by 0 bases and J by 3 bases, with 5 bases left in between. CDR3 length equals 13 residues.

V and J are TRBV28 and TRBJ2-6; D is ambiguous. This CDR3 is 14 amino acids long. Germline V gives CDR1 MDHEN, CDR2 SYDVKM. V gave up 7 bases and J gave up 0 bases, with 7 bases separating them. CDR3: CASKQSSGANVLTF. The CDR3 nucleotides read TGTGCCAGCAAGCAGAGCTCTGGGGCCAACGTCCTGACTTTC.

The rearrangement uses TRBV7-2 and TRBJ2-7, with D maybe TRBD1 (6 bases). Trimming shortened V by 5 bases and J by 4 bases, and 12 bases separated the two germline ends. The CDR3 extends over 13 amino acids. The germline V gene encodes CDR1 SGHTA and CDR2 FQGNSA. Here the CDR3 DNA reads TGTGCCAGCAGCCGAGATACAGGGTACGAGCAGTACTTC. Translated: CASSRDTGYEQYF.

This clone was detected once. The CDR3 region has the DNA TGCGCCAGCAGCCCACGTACGAGTAGCGGATTCCAAGAGACCCAGTACTTC. It codes for CASSPRTSSGFQETQYF. The rearrangement links TRBV4-1 to TRBJ2-5; D perhaps matches TRBD2 (6 bases). This CDR3 is built from 17 residues. V was shortened by 4 bases and J by 1 base, with 19 bases between the two germline ends. Looked up from germline, CDR1 is MGHRA and CDR2 is YSYEKL.

This chain links TRBV7-2 with TRBJ1-5; 7 bases line up with TRBD1. Per germline, CDR1 SGHTA and CDR2 FQGNSA. This CDR3 is built from 16 residues. The junction had 4 bases not matched to a gene; V was cut back by 0 bases and J by 2 bases. CDR3: CASSLAPRGRNQPQHF. The DNA for the CDR3 is TGTGCCAGCAGCTTAGCGCCGAGGGGGCGCAATCAGCCCCAGCATTTT.

The CDR3 sequence is CASSQDTGQRYGYTF. The CDR3 DNA is TGTGCCAGCAGCCAAGATACGGGACAGAGATATGGCTACACCTTC. This chain joins TRBV4-2 and TRBJ1-2; 7 bases match TRBD1. Trimming cost V 0 bases and J 5 bases; bases outside gene matches: 6. The CDR3 is made up of 15 amino acids. The germline V gene has CDR1 LGHNA and CDR2 YNFKEQ.

The chain combines TRBV11-3 with TRBJ2-3; D possibly corresponds to TRBD2 (6 bases). This CDR3 is built from 16 residues. V was pared by 0 bases and J by 3 bases, with 13 bases between. CDR1 is SGHNT and CDR2 is YENEEA in the germline V gene. CDR3 protein: CASSLDWGELTDTQYF. The CDR3 DNA reads as TGTGCCAGCAGCTTAGATTGGGGGGAGTTGACAGATACGCAGTATTTT. The full variable domain, in which reference TRBV11-3 and TRBJ2-3 provide the parts outside the CDR3, is EAGVVQSPRYKIIEKKQPVAFWCNPISGHNTLYWYLQNLGQGPELLIRYENEEAVDDSQLPKDRFSAERLKGVDSTLKIQPAELGDSAVYLCASSLDWGELTDTQYFGPGTRLTVL.

This rearrangement joins TRBV4-3 to TRBJ2-3; no clear D. The CDR3 totals 16 residues. Between the trimmed V and J ends, which lost 2 bases and 0 bases, there was a span of 12 bases. Looked up from germline, CDR1 is LGHNA and CDR2 is YSLEER. CDR3 amino acids: CASSQRPAASTDTQYF. The CDR3 DNA sequence: TGCGCCAGCAGCCAACGACCGGCGGCTAGCACAGATACGCAGTATTTT.

The CDR3 sequence: CASSLVAGIPFF. The CDR3 nucleotides read TGTGCCAGCAGCTTAGTAGCGGGAATTCCGTTCTTC. J is TRBJ2-1 and V is TRBV7-2, with 8 bases matching TRBD2. This CDR3 has 12 residues. V dropped 1 base and J dropped 15; count of bases not matched to a gene: 5. Germline V CDR1 and CDR2: SGHTA, FQGNSA. Full variable domain (rest looked up from reference TRBV7-2 and TRBJ2-1): GAGVSQSPSNKVTEKGKDVELRCDPISGHTALYWYRQSLGQGLEFLIYFQGNSAPDKSGLPSDRFSAERTGGSVSTLTIQRTQQEDSAVYLCASSLVAGIPFFGPGTRLTVL.